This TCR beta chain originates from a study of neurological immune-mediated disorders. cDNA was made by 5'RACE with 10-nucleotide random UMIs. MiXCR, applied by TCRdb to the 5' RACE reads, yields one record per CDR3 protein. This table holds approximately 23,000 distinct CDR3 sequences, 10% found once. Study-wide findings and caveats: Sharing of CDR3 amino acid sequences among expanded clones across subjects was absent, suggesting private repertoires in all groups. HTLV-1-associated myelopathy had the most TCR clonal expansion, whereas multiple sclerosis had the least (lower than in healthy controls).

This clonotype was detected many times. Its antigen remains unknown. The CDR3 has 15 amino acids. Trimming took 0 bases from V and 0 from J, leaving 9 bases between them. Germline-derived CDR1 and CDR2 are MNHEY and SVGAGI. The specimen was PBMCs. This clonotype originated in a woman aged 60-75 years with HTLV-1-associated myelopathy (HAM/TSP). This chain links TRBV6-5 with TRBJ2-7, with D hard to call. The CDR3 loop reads CASSYSPLSSYEQYF. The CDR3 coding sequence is TGTGCCAGCAGTTACTCGCCCCTAAGCTCCTACGAGCAGTACTTC.